The entry below gives a single T cell receptor beta chain sequence along with its context. What this receptor recognizes is not known. Nothing much larger sits one base from this clone, and base qualities are not available. The treatment or condition label here, explained by the study, means: around 19 received Ad26.COV2.S at low or high dose, single or two shots; five or six received placebo; per-sample allocation not given. For vaccine and placebo recipients, the sequenced repertoires came from samples collected on day 63 after the first injection. In Cohort 1b, about two dozen adults aged 18-55 years were enrolled at a single site in Boston, USA, between 29 July and 7 August 2020. Ad26.COV2.S consisted of a replication-incompetent adenovirus type 26 vector by which a prefusion-stabilized SARS-CoV-2 spike protein from the original Wuhan strain was expressed. This specimen comes from a study of Ad26.COV2.S vaccination and SARS-CoV-2 variants (dated by TCRdb to the early 2020s). Describing the broader study: Vaccine-arm donors came from COV1001, a multicentre, randomized, double-blind, placebo-controlled phase I-IIa trial of Ad26.COV2.S in healthy adults. Ad26.COV2.S was administered intramuscularly at a dose of 5x10^10 or 1x10^11 viral particles, either as one shot or as two shots given 56 days apart. The specificity and breadth of SARS-CoV-2-reactive T cell receptors after Ad26.COV2.S vaccination were assessed by TCRbeta repertoire sequencing. A total of 32 samples were included in the TCR-sequenced set, comprising roughly 19 Ad26.COV2.S vaccine recipients, 5 placebo recipients and 8 SARS-CoV-2 convalescent individuals. Participants in the trial were split at random into five groups of five each, receiving low-dose or high-dose Ad26.COV2.S once or twice, or else placebo on both occasions. Investigators remained blinded to trial group allocation during experiments and outcome assessment. General study outcomes and caveats: Vaccine and placebo recipients had comparable non-spike TCR breadth, which fits with the vaccine containing only spike. After vaccination, substantial breadth of spike-specific CD8+ and CD4+ T cell responses was reported. Ad26.COV2.S recipients had higher spike-specific TCR breadth than placebo recipients (P = 0.0014). The authors noted that the TCR breadth and depth analyses may have underestimated total T cell responses. The study was not powered for comparison of responses between vaccine doses or regimens.

From the cysteine through the phenylalanine, the CDR3 covers 15 amino acids. Only the CDR3 DNA is retained, 45 bases long and in frame from the first base. According to the germline V gene (reference sequence), CDR1 reads SGHNT and CDR2 reads YYREEE. Trimming accounts for 4 bases at V and 1 base at J, while the number of junction bases matched to no gene is 7. The immunoSEQ Assay was the method used to sequence TCRbeta CDR3 regions. After extraction, genomic DNA underwent amplification by bias-controlled multiplex PCR, followed by high-throughput sequencing. As for how the authors treated the data: To quantify the absolute abundance of every unique TCRbeta CDR3 region, sequences were collapsed and filtered. T cell fraction was estimated by normalizing TCRbeta template counts to usable DNA, which was measured by amplifying reference genes present in all nucleated cells. Repertoire TCRs were annotated as SARS-CoV-2-specific by exact matching of V gene, CDR3 amino acid sequence and J gene to a known reactive TCR set. The reference SARS-CoV-2 TCR set was obtained from MIRA and was filtered for enrichment in COVID-19-positive ImmuneCODE repertoires, whereby public or cross-reactive TCRs were removed. Based on the MIRA antigens, annotated TCRs were further analysed at the level of specific ORF or position within ORF. Breadth was defined as the number of annotated unique rearrangements divided by the total number of unique productive rearrangements, and depth was defined as the summed frequency of the annotated unique rearrangements. Two-sided Wilcoxon rank-sum tests were applied when comparing TCR breadth between groups. Held by TCRdb, this immuneACCESS table contains in-frame sequences only and omits some clones. Under half of the omission traces to an unresolved V gene where checked; the cause of the rest is unknown. The DNA gave D and trimming, while V, J and clone size come from that table. The sample contains under 550,000 clones, approximately 90% of them found a single time. The ten largest clones add up to roughly 4% of the sample.

The material was peripheral blood, obtained in a trial of Ad26.COV2.S vaccine versus placebo. The TCR originated in a person between 18 and 65 years old who received the Ad26.COV2.S COVID-19 vaccine or a placebo. This sequence uses TRBV5-4 and TRBJ2-7, and TRBD1 matches 8 of the central bases. The CDR3 region reads CASSPPGGSSYEQYF. The sequenced DNA is TGTGCCAGCAGCCCCCCAGGGGGCTCTTCCTACGAGCAGTACTTC.